This T cell receptor (beta chain) was identified in a study of OX40 agonist ivuxolimab in advanced cancers. As for the study in general: Enrollees could have had prior anti-PD-1, anti-PD-L1 or anti-CTLA-4 therapy, which about 40% had received.

Only in-frame clones appear in the TCRdb table, and some are missing; sequencing was by immunoSEQ multiplex PCR. The sample consists of roughly 100,000 clones, about 86% of them appearing once. V dropped 0 bases and J dropped 6 bases, with 11 bases sitting between them. There are 14 residues in the CDR3. Per germline, CDR1 MNHEY and CDR2 SVGAGI. The material was CD4+ or CD8+ T cells sorted from blood, obtained in a trial of the OX40 agonist ivuxolimab. The rearrangement uses TRBV6-5 and TRBJ1-2; D is undetermined. The clonotype originates from an adult with an advanced solid tumor such as melanoma, head and neck, liver or kidney cancer. This CDR3 is CASSYSEGVNGYTF. DNA for the CDR3: TGTGCCAGCAGTTACTCGGAGGGTGTTAATGGCTACACCTTC.